The entry below describes one TCR beta chain. The antigen is not known. This record belongs to a study of cytomegalovirus exposure and HLA in healthy donors. The study's findings and limits: Apart from CMV serostatus, no immune exposure information was available.

With 0 bases clipped from V and 4 bases from J, the junction kept 4 bases outside the gene matches. CDR3 length: 15 amino acids. The germline gives CDR1 SGHRS, CDR2 YFSETQ. Primers: 60 Vbeta forward and 13 Jbeta reverse. Sequenced by immunoSEQ multiplex PCR; TCRdb stores in-frame clones only, minus some. The sample yields fewer than 200,000 clones, approximately 75% seen once. Source material: PBMCs. The sequence was obtained from a woman aged 18-29 years in good health and CMV-seronegative. J is TRBJ1-5 and V is TRBV5-1; 7 bases line up with TRBD1. The CDR3 coding sequence is TGCGCCAGCAGCTTGGACGGGACAGATAATCAGCCCCAGCATTTT. This translates into CASSLDGTDNQPQHF.